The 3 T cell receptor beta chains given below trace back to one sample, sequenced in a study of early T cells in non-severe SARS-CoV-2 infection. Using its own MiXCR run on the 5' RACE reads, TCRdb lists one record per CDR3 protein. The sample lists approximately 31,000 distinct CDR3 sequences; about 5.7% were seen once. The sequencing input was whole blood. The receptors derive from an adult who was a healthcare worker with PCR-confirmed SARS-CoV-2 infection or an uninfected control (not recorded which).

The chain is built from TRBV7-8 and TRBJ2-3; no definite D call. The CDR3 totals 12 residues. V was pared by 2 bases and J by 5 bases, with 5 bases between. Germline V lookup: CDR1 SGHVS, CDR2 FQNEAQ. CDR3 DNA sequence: TGTGCCAGCAGCTTAACTGGAGATACGCAGTATTTT. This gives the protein CASSLTGDTQYF.

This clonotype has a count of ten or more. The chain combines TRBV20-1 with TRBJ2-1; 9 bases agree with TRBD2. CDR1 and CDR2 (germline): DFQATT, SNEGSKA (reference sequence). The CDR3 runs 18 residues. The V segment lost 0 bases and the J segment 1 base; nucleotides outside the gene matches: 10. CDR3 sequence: CSARDSLAGTPSYNEQFF. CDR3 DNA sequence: TGCAGTGCTAGAGATTCACTAGCGGGCACCCCTTCCTACAATGAGCAGTTCTTC.

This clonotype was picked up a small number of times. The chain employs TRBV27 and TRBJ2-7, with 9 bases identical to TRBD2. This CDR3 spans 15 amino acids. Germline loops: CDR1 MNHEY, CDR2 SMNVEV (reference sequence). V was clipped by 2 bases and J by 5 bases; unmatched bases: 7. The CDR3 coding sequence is TGTGCCAGCAGTTTAGGCGGGAGGGCTGGCGACGAGCAGTACTTC. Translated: CASSLGGRAGDEQYF.